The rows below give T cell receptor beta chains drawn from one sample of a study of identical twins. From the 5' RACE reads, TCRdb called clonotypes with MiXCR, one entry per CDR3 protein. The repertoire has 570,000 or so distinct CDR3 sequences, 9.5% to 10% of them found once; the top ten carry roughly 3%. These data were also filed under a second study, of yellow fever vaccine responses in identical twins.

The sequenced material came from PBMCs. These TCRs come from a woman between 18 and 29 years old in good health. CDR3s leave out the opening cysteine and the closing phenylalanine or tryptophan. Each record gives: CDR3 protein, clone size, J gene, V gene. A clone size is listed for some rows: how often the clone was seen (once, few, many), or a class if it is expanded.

ASSVGHDNSPLH,.,TRBJ1-6,TRBV9
ATRRGVTDTQY,.,TRBJ2-3,TRBV24-1
ASSARDTQY,many,TRBJ2-3,TRBV12-3/TRBV12-4
ASSQDSPGSYEQY,.,TRBJ2-7,TRBV4-3
ASSGGKNTLETQY,.,TRBJ2-5,TRBV19
ASSAIFPGLAGGPTDTQY,.,TRBJ2-3,TRBV6-1
ASSWTGVMNTEAF,.,TRBJ1-1,TRBV28
ASSFDGVRTNTGELF,.,TRBJ2-2,TRBV7-9
SVVFGNTGELF,.,TRBJ2-2,TRBV29-1
ASSLFETGVREQY,.,TRBJ2-7,TRBV12-3/TRBV12-4
ASSHTSGQSSYEMY,.,TRBJ2-7,TRBV7-9
AWSVSVGTYNEQF,.,TRBJ2-1,TRBV30
ASSLGGTPVSYEQY,.,TRBJ2-7,TRBV12-3/TRBV12-4
SASLQGEQY,.,TRBJ2-7,TRBV20-1
SVQGTLAGDNEQF,.,TRBJ2-1,TRBV29-1
ASSYTADSYNSPLH,many,TRBJ1-6,TRBV12-3/TRBV12-4
AISWKKGSPTDTQY,few,TRBJ2-3,TRBV10-3
ASSWTPGQGIPGELF,.,TRBJ2-2,TRBV7-6
ASSYGDKRRGNEQF,few,TRBJ2-1,TRBV6-5
ASSLAGKGAYEQY,.,TRBJ2-7,TRBV7-6
ASSPNRGASYEQY,few,TRBJ2-7,TRBV27
ASRGPTWVEQF,many,TRBJ2-1,TRBV7-8
AWSVSGSNEQF,few,TRBJ2-1,TRBV30
ASSLTIDAYNEQF,many,TRBJ2-1,TRBV3-1
SASLAGGRYTQY,many,TRBJ2-3,TRBV20-1
SALAGAYNEQF,.,TRBJ2-1,TRBV29-1
ASSLVGGGQGFNNEQF,few,TRBJ2-1,TRBV5-1
ASSWAPLAGDYTDTQY,once,TRBJ2-3,TRBV12-3/TRBV12-4
SARVTPFGDTEAF,few,TRBJ1-1,TRBV20-1
ASSGAGGTGNYEQY,few,TRBJ2-7,TRBV6-1
ASSPSLGWAF,.,TRBJ1-1,TRBV9
ASSRKLMLAGGTDTQY,.,TRBJ2-3,TRBV4-3
ASTPGTANTGELF,many,TRBJ2-2,TRBV12-3/TRBV12-4
ASSFAGSRIEQY,many,TRBJ2-3,TRBV12-3/TRBV12-4
ASSWGKSGTGELF,few,TRBJ2-2,TRBV12-3/TRBV12-4
ASSYGVAGFQETQY,.,TRBJ2-5,TRBV6-5
ASSFLTWTEANYGYT,.,TRBJ1-2,TRBV28
ASSPPDRLTEDTEAF,.,TRBJ1-1,TRBV7-9
ASSLLAGDFNEQF,many,TRBJ2-1,TRBV5-1
ASSLFTGETQY,.,TRBJ2-5,TRBV5-1
AISPEDTGELF,many,TRBJ2-2,TRBV10-3
ASSFVGYGGYT,.,TRBJ1-2,TRBV7-3
ASSQISGNTIY,few,TRBJ1-3,TRBV7-9
ASSQDPGSGEQY,many,TRBJ2-7,TRBV3-1
SADPGRSTDTQY,many,TRBJ2-3,TRBV20-1
ASSHSLFRVGAETQY,many,TRBJ2-5,TRBV28
AIRPSGGINEQF,few,TRBJ2-1,TRBV10-3
ASSQTRELTGELF,few,TRBJ2-2,TRBV4-3
SARAQGENEQY,few,TRBJ2-7,TRBV20-1
ASSTGTVLYTGELF,few,TRBJ2-2,TRBV5-5
ASSLDRAGTQY,.,TRBJ2-5,TRBV7-8
ASSSRAGLDRRF,few,TRBJ2-1,TRBV6-5
ASSLVGQGSETQY,few,TRBJ2-5,TRBV5-1
ASSQSRLADYEQY,.,TRBJ2-7,TRBV4-3
ASSIGGTRNQPQH,few,TRBJ1-5,TRBV19
ASSETSGDYNEQF,many,TRBJ2-1,TRBV3-1
ASSQGSVAGKETQY,few,TRBJ2-5,TRBV4-3
SVDRLAGLKIGNEQF,.,TRBJ2-1,TRBV29-1
ASSLGGRNEQF,many,TRBJ2-1,TRBV7-8